These 8 T cell receptor beta chains came from one sample sequenced in a study of CD8 T cells in Susac syndrome. RNA amounts of roughly 0.5 to 1 ug underwent reverse transcription with random hexamers. MiXCR, run by TCRdb on the immunoSEQ multiplex PCR reads, gives a single entry per CDR3 protein. Of 130,000 to 150,000 distinct CDR3 sequences in the sample, about 94% are singletons; the top ten hold roughly 0.084%. Material for sequencing was CD4+ T cells from PBMCs. The receptors originated from a human donor with Susac syndrome.

This chain links TRBV3-1 with TRBJ2-3; D is unresolved. V shed 2 bases and J shed 2 bases, with 2 bases lying between them. Germline V gene lookup returns CDR1 LGHDT and CDR2 YNNKEL (reference sequence). The CDR3 is 12 amino acids. The CDR3, as DNA: TGTGCCAGCAGCCAAACCACAGATACGCAGTATTTT. Its protein is CASSQTTDTQYF.

The V gene is TRBV5-1, the J gene TRBJ2-7; D might be TRBD2 (6 bases). Looked up from germline, CDR1 is SGHRS and CDR2 is YFSETQ. The CDR3 covers 15 residues. V lost 2 bases and J 3 bases, leaving 15 bases between the germline ends. CDR3 region: CASSLTSPLHYEQYF. The CDR3 coding sequence is TGCGCCAGCAGCTTAACTAGCCCACTGCACTACGAGCAGTACTTC.

This chain joins TRBV7-2 and TRBJ2-3; perhaps TRBD2 as D (6 bases). The CDR3 has 15 residues. V lost 5 bases and J lost 0, with 12 bases in between. Per the germline V gene, CDR1 is SGHTA and CDR2 is FQGNSA. CDR3 sequence (DNA): TGTGCCAGCAGCCCGCGGAGGGGAAGCACAGATACGCAGTATTTT. It specifies CASSPRRGSTDTQYF.

The CDR3 DNA is TGTGCCAGCAGTTTAGCGATTCGACTAGCGGGAGATGTTACAGATACGCAGTATTTT. Translated: CASSLAIRLAGDVTDTQYF. V usage is TRBV27 and J usage is TRBJ2-3, with 12 bases matching TRBD2. The junction had 12 bases not matched to a gene; V was cut back by 2 bases and J by 3 bases. Germline lookup yields CDR1 MNHEY and CDR2 SMNVEV (reference sequence). The CDR3 covers 19 residues.

The J gene is TRBJ2-1, the V gene TRBV29-1; D is unclear. The V end lost 7 bases, the J end lost 1 base, and 14 bases lay between the germline ends. Germline assignment: CDR1 SQVTM and CDR2 ANQGSEA. The CDR3 extends over 14 amino acids. This CDR3 is CSARATESYNEQFF. CDR3 coding DNA: TGCAGCGCCCGAGCCACAGAATCCTACAATGAGCAGTTCTTC.

The table lists this clonotype with a count of one. The V gene is TRBV7-3, the J gene TRBJ2-1; maybe TRBD2 (5 bases). The V end lost 10 bases, the J end lost 10 bases, and 11 bases lay between the germline ends. The CDR3 consists of 10 residues. The germline V gene encodes CDR1 SGHTA and CDR2 FQGTGA. The CDR3 protein is CATLAPEQFF. CDR3 nucleotide sequence: TGTGCCACCTTAGCGCCCGAGCAGTTCTTC.

The rearrangement joins TRBV3-1 to TRBJ1-3, with D perhaps TRBD1 (5 bases). Deletions cut 0 bases from V and 3 bases from J, with 12 bases between. Germline V gene sequence: CDR1 LGHDT, CDR2 YNNKEL (reference sequence). The CDR3 extends over 16 amino acids. CDR3 DNA sequence: TGTGCCAGCAGCCAAGATCAAGGGGCGTTTGGAAACACCATATATTTT. Translation: CASSQDQGAFGNTIYF.

This sequence joins TRBV6-1 and TRBJ1-6; possibly TRBD1 for D (6 bases). V was pared by 2 bases and J by 7 bases, with 15 bases between. CDR1 and CDR2 from the germline V gene are MNHNS and SASEGT. The CDR3 length is 16 residues. The chain's CDR3 is CASSELVGQGNSPLHF. In DNA form, the CDR3 reads TGTGCCAGCAGTGAATTGGTGGGGCAGGGGAATTCACCCCTCCACTTT.